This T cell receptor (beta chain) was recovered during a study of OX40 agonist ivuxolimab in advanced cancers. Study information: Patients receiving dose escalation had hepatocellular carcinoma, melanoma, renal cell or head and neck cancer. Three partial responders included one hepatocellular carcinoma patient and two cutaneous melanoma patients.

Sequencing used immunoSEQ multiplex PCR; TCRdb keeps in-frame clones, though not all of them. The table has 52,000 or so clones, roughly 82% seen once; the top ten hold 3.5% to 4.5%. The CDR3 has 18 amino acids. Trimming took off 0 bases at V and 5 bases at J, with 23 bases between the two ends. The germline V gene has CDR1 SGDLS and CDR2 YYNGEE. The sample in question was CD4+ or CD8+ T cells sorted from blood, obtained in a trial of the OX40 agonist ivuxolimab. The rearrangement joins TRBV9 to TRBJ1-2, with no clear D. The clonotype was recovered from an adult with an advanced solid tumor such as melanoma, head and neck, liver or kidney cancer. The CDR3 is CASSVEAPGHQFSYGYTF. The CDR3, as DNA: TGTGCCAGCAGCGTAGAGGCACCGGGCCACCAGTTTTCTTATGGCTACACCTTC.